Listed below are T cell receptor beta chains from one sample, sequenced in a study of Ad26.COV2.S vaccination and SARS-CoV-2 variants. Libraries were prepared by immunoSEQ multiplex PCR; TCRdb keeps only in-frame clonotypes and omits some of them. This table has 300,000 to 350,000 clones, approximately 80% appearing once. This specimen was peripheral blood, taken in a trial of Ad26.COV2.S vaccine versus placebo. These receptor sequences come from a person between 18 and 65 years old who received the Ad26.COV2.S COVID-19 vaccine or a placebo. Each CDR3 is given with its conserved first and last residue. D genes are given only for firm matches. Only some rows state a clone size, as once, few, many or a class for expanded clones.

V gene	J gene	D gene	clone size	CDR3 DNA	CDR3 protein
TRBV6-5	TRBJ2-7	-	few	TGTGCCAGCAGTTACGCTCAAGGGGCCTCCTACGAGCAGTACTTC	CASSYAQGASYEQYF
TRBV5-1	TRBJ1-2	-	-	TGCGCCAGCAGCGGAAACCTAGGGACTCCAGGCTACACCTTC	CASSGNLGTPGYTF
TRBV11-2	TRBJ2-1	-	-	TGTGCCAGCAGCTTAGATCGCGGTTACAATGAGCAGTTCTTC	CASSLDRGYNEQFF
TRBV11-3	TRBJ2-1	-	-	TGTGCCAGCAGCTTAATTGCGGGGCCCTACAATGAGCAGTTCTTC	CASSLIAGPYNEQFF
TRBV3-1/TRBV3-2	TRBJ2-5	-	-	TGTGCCAGCAGGATCCAAGAGACCCAGTACTTC	CASRIQETQYF
TRBV28	TRBJ1-1	-	medium-sized	TGTGCCAGCAGTTTAAGCAGGGGCGGTGAAGCTTTCTTT	CASSLSRGGEAFF
TRBV7-9	TRBJ2-2	TRBD1	-	TGTGCCACCCTTGGACAGGGGGCAGGGACCGGGGAGCTGTTTTTT	CATLGQGAGTGELFF
TRBV6-6	TRBJ1-2	-	-	TGTGCCATTAGAGACAGTTGGAGCTATGGCTACACCTTC	CAIRDSWSYGYTF
TRBV27	TRBJ2-7	-	-	TGTGCCAGCAGTTTGGCCCCCGGGGGCTACGAGCAGTACTTC	CASSLAPGGYEQYF
TRBV7-3	TRBJ2-3	TRBD1	few	TGTGCCAGCAGCCGAAGTGGGGACAGGGTTACGTATTTT	CASSRSGDRVTYF
TRBV20-1	TRBJ2-1	-	-	TGCAGTGCTAGTTGGGGGAGCTCCTACAATGAGCAGTTCTTC	CSASWGSSYNEQFF
TRBV12-3/TRBV12-4	TRBJ1-1	-	few	TGTGCCAGCAGTAACAGGTACACTGAAGCTTTCTTT	CASSNRYTEAFF
TRBV27	TRBJ1-5	-	-	TGTGCCAGCAGTGAACAGGGAAAACCCCAGCATTTT	CASSEQGKPQHF
TRBV5-4	TRBJ1-1	-	-	TGTGCCAGCAGCTTGCAACAGGGTGAAGCTTTCTTT	CASSLQQGEAFF
TRBV7-8	TRBJ2-7	TRBD2	few	TGTGCCAGCAGCTTACCTAGCGGGGTTGGTGAGCAGTACTTC	CASSLPSGVGEQYF
TRBV7-9	TRBJ1-2	-	-	TGTGCCAGCAGCTTATTGGCAGGGGAGGAGGGCTACACCTTC	CASSLLAGEEGYTF
TRBV18	TRBJ1-2	TRBD1	-	TGTGCCAGCTCGCAACCGGGACAGGATGGCTACACCTTC	CASSQPGQDGYTF
TRBV7-8	TRBJ1-2	-	-	TGTGCCAGCAGCCCCTATGGGGGAAACTATGGCTACACCTTC	CASSPYGGNYGYTF
TRBV2	TRBJ2-7	TRBD1	-	TGTGCCAGCAGTAACACCCAGGGGGCTTCCTACGAGCAGTACTTC	CASSNTQGASYEQYF
TRBV5-1	TRBJ2-1	TRBD1	-	TGCGCCAGCAGCGTACAGGGGTACAATGAGCAGTTCTTC	CASSVQGYNEQFF
TRBV7-2	TRBJ1-6	-	-	TGTGCCAGCAGCTTAGAGGGGCGACAGGCCCATAATTCACCCCTCCACTTT	CASSLEGRQAHNSPLHF
TRBV11-2	TRBJ2-2	TRBD2	few	TGTGCCAGCAGCTTAGTGTTGACTAGCGGGGGGACCTACACCGGGGAGCTGTTTTTT	CASSLVLTSGGTYTGELFF
TRBV19	TRBJ2-1	-	-	TGTGCCAGTAGTGGAATCGGGAACTACAACAATGAGCAGTTCTTC	CASSGIGNYNNEQFF
TRBV9	TRBJ1-1	TRBD1	-	TGTGCCAGCAGCTTTCAGGGGGCTGGGACTGAAGCTTTCTTT	CASSFQGAGTEAFF
TRBV6-5	TRBJ1-6	-	-	TGTGCCAGCAGCCTCCTCGAGGGGAATTCACCCCTCCACTTT	CASSLLEGNSPLHF
TRBV3-1/TRBV3-2	TRBJ1-3	-	-	TGTGCCAGCAGGCCCTCCGCGGGTGGAAACACCATATATTTT	CASRPSAGGNTIYF
TRBV11-3	TRBJ1-1	-	-	TGTGCCAGCAGCAAGGGACCCTTAAACACTGAAGCTTTCTTT	CASSKGPLNTEAFF
TRBV19	TRBJ1-3	-	few	TGTGCCAGTAGGCTCCGGGACGGACGCTCTGGAAACACCATATATTTT	CASRLRDGRSGNTIYF
TRBV10-1	TRBJ2-3	TRBD2	-	TGCGCCAGCAGCGAAGGACTAGCGGGGAGCACAGATACGCAGTATTTT	CASSEGLAGSTDTQYF
TRBV5-1	TRBJ1-1	TRBD1	-	TGCGCCAGCAGTCTAACAGGGGGCGGGATTGGCACTGAAGCTTTCTTT	CASSLTGGGIGTEAFF
TRBV2	TRBJ2-7	TRBD1	-	TGTGCCAGCAGTGAAGAGGGAAGGGGGCTCGACGAGCAGTACTTC	CASSEEGRGLDEQYF